This TCR beta chain comes out of a study of blood T cell repertoires in COVID-19. Background on the study: Two negative PCRs, clearance, or symptom resolution were required of recovered Cohort 3 donors. Researchers got acute and convalescent COVID-19 samples from the United States, Italy and Spain.

Germline CDR1 SGHRS, CDR2 YFSETQ. This CDR3 contains 14 residues. V lost 6 bases and J lost 0, with 13 bases in between. Profiled with immunoSEQ multiplex PCR; TCRdb holds only in-frame clones, not every one. The table includes more than 200,000 clones, roughly 91% detected once. The clonotype originates from a man aged 25 to 45 in a cohort exposed to, infected with or recovered from COVID-19 (not recorded which). The genes are TRBV5-1 and TRBJ2-7; possibly TRBD1 for D (6 bases). Sequenced sample: PBMCs or T cells enriched from blood (not recorded which). The CDR3 nucleotides read TGCGCCAGCAACCTCGGACAGCCCTCCTACGAGCAGTACTTC. This gives the protein CASNLGQPSYEQYF.